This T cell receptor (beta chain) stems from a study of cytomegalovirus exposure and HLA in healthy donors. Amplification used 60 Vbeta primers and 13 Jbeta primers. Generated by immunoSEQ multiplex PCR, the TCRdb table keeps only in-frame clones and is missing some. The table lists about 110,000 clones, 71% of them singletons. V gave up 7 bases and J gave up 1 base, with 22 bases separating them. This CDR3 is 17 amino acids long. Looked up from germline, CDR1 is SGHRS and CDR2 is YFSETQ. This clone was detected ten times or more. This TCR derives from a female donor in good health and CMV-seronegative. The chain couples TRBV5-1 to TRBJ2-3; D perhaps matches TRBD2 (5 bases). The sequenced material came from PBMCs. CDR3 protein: CASDSGVRNRGTDTQYF. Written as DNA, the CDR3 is TGCGCCAGCGATTCCGGGGTTCGCAATCGAGGCACAGATACGCAGTATTTT.